Listed below are T cell receptor beta chains from one sample, sequenced in a study of T cell repertoires in cytomegalovirus infection. Each CDR3 protein gets one entry after TCRdb re-called the reads with MiXCR. The sample carries roughly 78,000 distinct CDR3 sequences, around 42% recorded once. Their cognate antigens are unknown. The specimen was CD8+ T cells from cultured PBMCs, collected from culture after CMV antigen stimulation. These receptors all come from a human donor in good health (CMV status not recorded). Some clones in this sample may be carry-over from other donors' samples. CDR3s include the opening cysteine and the closing phenylalanine or tryptophan. The D gene is left open where the match is weak. Rows may omit the clone size; those that give it use once, few, many or a size class.

j_call v_call clone_size d_call cdr3_aa cdr3_nt
TRBJ2-7 TRBV7-9 few NA CASSSEEGQYF TGTGCCAGCAGCTCCGAGGAGGGGCAGTACTTC
TRBJ1-1 TRBV12-3/TRBV12-4 many NA CASSFGVGTEAFF TGTGCCAGCAGTTTTGGAGTCGGCACTGAAGCTTTCTTT
TRBJ2-3 TRBV7-6 many TRBD2 CASSTPNNSGGSTDTQYF TGTGCCAGCAGCACGCCTAATAATAGCGGGGGGAGCACAGATACGCAGTATTTT
TRBJ2-3 TRBV9 few TRBD1 CASSPGTALTDTQYF TGTGCCAGCAGCCCTGGGACAGCTCTCACAGATACGCAGTATTTT
TRBJ2-3 TRBV7-9 NA TRBD1 CASSSTGRADTQYF TGTGCCAGCAGCTCGACAGGGCGGGCAGATACGCAGTATTTT
TRBJ2-1 TRBV4-3 NA NA CASSQERDGSSYNEQFF TGCGCCAGCAGCCAAGAAAGGGACGGCAGCTCCTACAATGAGCAGTTCTTC
TRBJ1-1 TRBV12-2 few NA CASRLERGWRNTEAFF TGTGCAAGTCGCTTAGAGAGGGGGTGGAGGAACACTGAAGCTTTCTTT
TRBJ2-3 TRBV6-5 NA TRBD2 CASSYSSGGIADTQYF TGTGCCAGCAGTTACTCTTCGGGGGGGATCGCAGATACGCAGTATTTT
TRBJ2-7 TRBV7-6 few NA CASSLFGGGYEQYF TGTGCCAGCAGCTTATTCGGTGGAGGGTACGAGCAGTACTTC
TRBJ1-1 TRBV7-8 few NA CASSARDFNTEAFF TGTGCCAGCAGCGCCCGGGACTTCAACACTGAAGCTTTCTTT
TRBJ1-2 TRBV11-2 NA NA CASSLDLSYGYTF TGTGCCAGCAGCTTAGATCTAAGCTATGGCTACACCTTC
TRBJ2-1 TRBV7-2 many NA CASSLGTLNEQFF TGTGCCAGCAGCTTAGGCACTCTTAATGAGCAGTTCTTC
TRBJ2-7 TRBV11-2 NA NA CASSLEFSGVEQYF TGTGCCAGCAGCTTAGAATTCTCAGGGGTCGAGCAGTACTTC
TRBJ2-3 TRBV7-6 NA NA CASSRREERSTDTQYF TGTGCCAGCAGCCGCCGTGAAGAAAGGAGCACAGATACGCAGTATTTT
TRBJ1-1 TRBV7-6 few NA CASSLDGVSGLDTEAFF TGTGCCAGCAGCTTAGATGGGGTATCGGGTTTAGACACTGAAGCTTTCTTT
TRBJ2-3 TRBV25-1 NA TRBD1 CASSEGQRRTDTQYF TGTGCCAGCAGTGAGGGACAGCGTCGCACAGATACGCAGTATTTT
TRBJ2-3 TRBV27 NA NA CASSFGAGLTDTQYF TGTGCCAGCAGTTTCGGGGCGGGGCTCACAGATACGCAGTATTTT
TRBJ2-1 TRBV7-3 NA NA CASSSGYNEQFF TGTGCCAGCAGCTCTGGGTACAATGAGCAGTTCTTC
TRBJ2-2 TRBV7-6 NA NA CASSLAGLNTGELFF TGTGCCAGCAGCTTAGCCGGGCTGAACACCGGGGAGCTGTTTTTT
TRBJ2-7 TRBV5-1 NA NA CASSFGQAYEQYF TGCGCCAGCAGCTTCGGCCAGGCTTACGAGCAGTACTTC
TRBJ1-5 TRBV7-2 NA NA CASSMSLDRNQPQHF TGTGCCAGCAGCATGAGCCTCGACAGAAATCAGCCCCAGCATTTT
TRBJ2-1 TRBV6-5 NA TRBD2 CASSGGGLNEQFF TGTGCCAGCAGCGGGGGGGGCTTGAATGAGCAGTTCTTC
TRBJ2-5 TRBV7-8 few NA CASSLWDTLVPQYF TGTGCCAGCAGCTTATGGGACACCCTGGTACCCCAGTACTTC
TRBJ1-4 TRBV7-2 few NA CASSLDRDEKLFF TGTGCCAGCAGCCTGGACCGGGATGAAAAACTGTTTTTT
TRBJ1-1 TRBV4-3 few TRBD1 CASSPLGQTEAFF TGCGCCAGCAGCCCCCTGGGACAGACTGAAGCTTTCTTT
TRBJ2-3 TRBV5-1 many NA CASSFGWSGGAGDTQYF TGCGCCAGCAGCTTTGGATGGTCCGGGGGAGCGGGAGATACGCAGTATTTT
TRBJ1-2 TRBV27 NA TRBD1 CASSPTGGDGYTF TGTGCCAGCAGTCCTACAGGGGGGGATGGCTACACCTTC
TRBJ2-7 TRBV12-3/TRBV12-4 NA TRBD1 CASSPTGSEQYF TGTGCCAGCAGCCCGACAGGGAGCGAGCAGTACTTC
TRBJ1-2 TRBV5-5 NA NA CASSLSAGRVDYGYTF TGTGCCAGCAGCTTGTCTGCCGGCAGGGTGGACTATGGCTACACCTTC
TRBJ2-5 TRBV7-2 few NA CASSTWAAHETQYF TGTGCCAGCAGCACATGGGCCGCCCACGAGACCCAGTACTTC
TRBJ2-2 TRBV7-3 NA NA CASSSRLPGTRNTGELFF TGTGCCAGCAGCTCCCGACTCCCAGGGACCCGGAACACCGGGGAGCTGTTTTTT
TRBJ1-1 TRBV4-1 few TRBD1 CASSQGDRVMNTEAFF TGCGCCAGCAGCCAAGGGGACAGGGTGATGAACACTGAAGCTTTCTTT
TRBJ2-1 TRBV2 NA TRBD2 CASSQSSGGLNEQFF TGTGCCAGCAGCCAAAGTAGCGGGGGCCTCAATGAGCAGTTCTTC
TRBJ1-1 TRBV6-5 NA NA CASSPAWGRTEAFF TGTGCCAGCAGCCCTGCCTGGGGACGCACTGAAGCTTTCTTT
TRBJ2-1 TRBV7-2 few TRBD1 CASSDRTGGFDEQFF TGTGCCAGCAGCGACAGGACAGGGGGCTTCGATGAGCAGTTCTTC
TRBJ2-3 TRBV6-2/TRBV6-3 NA TRBD2 CAISGGTDTQYF TGTGCCATTAGCGGGGGAACAGATACGCAGTATTTT
TRBJ1-1 TRBV3-1 few NA CASSLGSGTEAFF TGTGCCAGCAGCCTTGGAAGCGGGACTGAAGCTTTCTTT
TRBJ2-6 TRBV27 NA NA CASTGSSGANVLTF TGTGCCAGCACGGGATCCTCTGGGGCCAACGTCCTGACTTTC
TRBJ2-7 TRBV19 NA TRBD1 CASSLDRGYEQYF TGTGCCAGTAGTCTCGACAGGGGCTACGAGCAGTACTTC
TRBJ2-2 TRBV27 few TRBD1 CASSPTDRGQNSNTGELFF TGTGCCAGCAGTCCAACCGACAGGGGGCAGAATTCAAACACCGGGGAGCTGTTTTTT
TRBJ2-7 TRBV7-2 once TRBD2 CASGGGYYEQYF TGTGCCAGTGGCGGGGGATACTACGAGCAGTACTTC
TRBJ1-1 TRBV7-2 few NA CASSPPGHLNTEAFF TGTGCCAGCAGCCCGCCGGGACACCTTAACACTGAAGCTTTCTTT
TRBJ1-2 TRBV2 NA NA CASPPGPLDGYTF TGTGCCAGCCCCCCAGGGCCTTTAGATGGCTACACCTTC
TRBJ2-2 TRBV4-2 NA TRBD1 CASSQPDRDTTGELFF TGTGCCAGCAGCCAACCGGACAGGGATACCACCGGGGAGCTGTTTTTT
TRBJ2-7 TRBV6-1 few TRBD1 CASSPGTGGRDEQYF TGTGCCAGCAGTCCCGGGACAGGCGGTAGGGACGAGCAGTACTTC
TRBJ2-3 TRBV7-9 few TRBD2 CASRSSAGEHTDTQYF TGTGCCAGCAGGTCCTCCGCGGGGGAGCACACAGATACGCAGTATTTT
TRBJ1-2 TRBV24-1 few NA CATSSGYGYTF TGTGCCACCTCTTCTGGATATGGCTACACCTTC
TRBJ1-5 TRBV19 NA NA CASSPGPINQPQHF TGTGCCAGTAGTCCGGGACCGATTAATCAGCCCCAGCATTTT
TRBJ2-3 TRBV27 few TRBD1 CASSFFRGSEDTQYF TGTGCCAGCAGTTTCTTCAGGGGGTCGGAAGATACGCAGTATTTT
TRBJ2-7 TRBV18 NA NA CASSPFDREVYEQYF TGTGCCAGCTCACCTTTTGACAGGGAGGTCTACGAGCAGTACTTC
TRBJ1-2 TRBV7-4 NA NA CASDPEPNYGYTF TGTGCCAGCGATCCCGAACCTAACTATGGCTACACCTTC
TRBJ1-2 TRBV6-6 few NA CASSYSIGIANYGYTF TGTGCCAGCAGTTACTCGATAGGGATAGCAAACTATGGCTACACCTTC
TRBJ2-5 TRBV7-9 NA NA CASSTLETQYF TGTGCCAGCAGCACTTTGGAGACCCAGTACTTC
TRBJ2-1 TRBV5-6 many NA CASSFTVLVDEQFF TGTGCCAGCAGCTTTACGGTACTGGTGGATGAGCAGTTCTTC
TRBJ1-6 TRBV2 few NA CASSEILITLYNSPLHF TGTGCCAGCAGTGAAATACTGATTACCCTCTATAATTCACCCCTCCACTTT
TRBJ2-5 TRBV7-9 few NA CASSPLLNRQETQYF TGTGCCAGCAGCCCCCTTTTAAATCGGCAAGAGACCCAGTACTTC
TRBJ1-1 TRBV4-1 NA NA CASSQEGDTEAFF TGCGCCAGCAGCCAAGAGGGGGACACTGAAGCTTTCTTT
TRBJ2-3 TRBV5-6 once TRBD2 CASSWGTSGKTDTQYF TGTGCCAGCAGCTGGGGGACTAGCGGGAAAACAGATACGCAGTATTTT
TRBJ2-7 TRBV27 NA NA CASSIMGLDEQYF TGTGCCAGCAGTATAATGGGATTAGACGAGCAGTACTTC